The 9 T cell receptor beta chains reported below all come from one sample, sequenced in a study of cytomegalovirus exposure and HLA in healthy donors. 60 Vbeta and 13 Jbeta primers were used in PCR. TCRdb keeps only in-frame clones here, not all; method: immunoSEQ multiplex PCR. The sample gives some 120,000 clones, roughly 84% of which show up once; 2.5% to 3% is in the top ten. Sample: PBMCs. The receptors derive from a woman between 18 and 29 years old in good health and CMV-seropositive.

CDR3 region: CASRQGGTYEQYF. DNA of the CDR3: TGTGCCAGCAGACAAGGGGGCACCTACGAGCAGTACTTC. The chain joins TRBV6-5 to TRBJ2-7; 7 bases line up with TRBD1. Germline-derived CDR1 and CDR2 are MNHEY and SVGAGI. J was trimmed by 2 bases and V by 6 bases; bases with no gene match: 4. The CDR3 is 13 residues long.

V usage is TRBV28 and J usage is TRBJ1-5, with 9 bases matching TRBD1. Germline V gene lookup returns CDR1 MDHEN and CDR2 SYDVKM. Losses at the gene ends were 2 bases for V and 5 bases for J; bases not matched to a gene: 4. The CDR3 totals 15 residues. The CDR3 sequence: CASSLRGQGYQPQHF. In DNA form, the CDR3 reads TGTGCCAGCAGTTTAAGGGGACAGGGTTATCAGCCCCAGCATTTT.

This chain connects TRBV9 to TRBJ1-6; tentative D call: TRBD1 (5 bases). The V end was cut by 3 bases, the J end by 5 bases, with 9 bases between. Germline V gives CDR1 SGDLS, CDR2 YYNGEE. This CDR3 spans 14 amino acids. The CDR3 DNA is TGTGCCAGCAGCGCGACAGACGATAATTCACCCCTCCACTTT. Its translation is CASSATDDNSPLHF. Filled out from reference TRBV9 and TRBJ1-6, the complete variable domain reads DSGVTQTPKHLITATGQRVTLRCSPRSGDLSVYWYQQSLDQGLQFLIQYYNGEERAKGNILERFSAQQFPDLHSELNLSSLELGDSALYFCASSATDDNSPLHFGNGTRLTVT.

This clone has more than one count but fewer than ten. V and J are TRBV7-9 and TRBJ2-2; 7 nucleotides match TRBD2. From germline, CDR1 is SEHNR and CDR2 FQNEAQ (reference sequence). The V gene end was trimmed by 2 bases and the J gene end by 3 bases; junction bases not matched to a gene: 6. The CDR3 extends over 16 amino acids. The CDR3 is CASSLIGGGHTGELFF. Here the CDR3 DNA reads TGTGCCAGCAGCTTAATTGGGGGGGGTCACACCGGGGAGCTGTTTTTT.

This chain links TRBV4-1 with TRBJ2-5; 9 positions match TRBD2. With V trimmed by 5 bases and J by 5 bases, 6 bases remained unmatched. CDR3 length equals 14 residues. Germline CDR1 and CDR2: MGHRA and YSYEKL. CDR3 residues: CASSLAGVRETQYF. The CDR3 region has the DNA TGCGCCAGCAGCTTAGCGGGGGTTCGTGAGACCCAGTACTTC.

The V and J genes are TRBV4-1 and TRBJ2-7; 11 nucleotides match TRBD2. The CDR3 has 15 residues. V lost 1 base, J lost 6 bases, and 5 bases stayed unmatched. From germline, CDR1 is MGHRA and CDR2 YSYEKL. CDR3 protein: CASSQAGLAVPEQYF. CDR3 sequence (DNA): TGCGCCAGCAGCCAAGCGGGACTAGCGGTCCCCGAGCAGTACTTC.

The chain uses TRBV25-1 and TRBJ1-1, with a weak D call TRBD1 (6 bases). Germline CDR1 reads MGHDK; CDR2 reads SYGVNS. This CDR3 spans 12 amino acids. V lost 8 bases and J lost 8, with 15 bases in between. DNA of the CDR3: TGTGCCAGCGCAACCGGGGGGGCCGAAGCTTTCTTT. It encodes CASATGGAEAFF.

The rearrangement uses TRBV11-2 and TRBJ2-5; TRBD2 agrees at 10 bases. Trimming removed 5 bases from V and 0 bases from J; junction bases left unmatched: 9. The CDR3 runs to 17 residues. From germline, CDR1 is SGHAT and CDR2 FQNNGV. The DNA of the CDR3 is TGTGCCAGCAGCCTGGTGATAGCGGGGGGCAACCAAGAGACCCAGTACTTC. This codes for CASSLVIAGGNQETQYF.

The chain couples TRBV27 to TRBJ1-6; TRBD1 is a possible D gene (5 bases). Germline loops: CDR1 MNHEY, CDR2 SMNVEV (reference sequence). The CDR3 runs 17 residues. The V and J ends lost 3 bases and 9 bases respectively, with 21 bases between them. CDR3 protein: CASSFYPETAAGSPLHF. The DNA of the CDR3 is TGTGCCAGCAGTTTTTACCCCGAGACAGCTGCTGGTTCACCCCTCCACTTT.